The 32 T cell receptor beta chains given below trace back to one sample, sequenced in a study of identical twins. Each CDR3 protein gets one entry after TCRdb re-called the 5' RACE reads with MiXCR. The sample shows approximately 490,000 distinct CDR3 sequences, approximately 20% of them seen only once. The same data also contributed to another study, on yellow fever vaccine responses in identical twins.

The sample consisted of CD4+ T cells sorted from blood. These receptors all come from a woman aged 18-30 years in good health.

This clonotype was detected ten times or more. V and J are TRBV5-1 and TRBJ2-1; the match to TRBD2 covers 7 bases. Germline CDR1 reads SGHRS; CDR2 reads YFSETQ. V was clipped by 4 bases and J by 16 bases; unmatched bases: 14. This CDR3 spans 13 amino acids. The CDR3: CASSLRLGREYFF. The CDR3 DNA sequence: TGCGCCAGCAGCCTGAGGCTAGGGCGGGAGTATTTCTTC.

This clonotype was counted at least ten times. The chain links TRBV12-3 or TRBV12-4 to TRBJ2-3; D might be TRBD1 or TRBD2, each matching 5 bases. The CDR3 extends over 11 amino acids. Trimming took off 8 bases at V and 8 bases at J, with 11 bases between the two ends. The CDR3: CASAFGGTQYF. The CDR3 DNA sequence: TGTGCCAGCGCATTTGGGGGTACGCAGTATTTT.

The chain joins TRBV24-1 to TRBJ2-3; no firm D call. V was clipped by 5 bases and J by 0 bases, with 8 bases between them. Germline V gene lookup returns CDR1 KGHDR and CDR2 SFDVKD. The CDR3 has 14 residues. CDR3 bases: TGTGCCACCAGTGTTTCAGCTAGCACAGATACGCAGTATTTT. Encoded protein: CATSVSASTDTQYF.

This clonotype has more than one count but fewer than ten. The chain recombines TRBV28 with TRBJ2-2, with TRBD2 as a possible D gene (6 bases). This CDR3 has 14 residues. CDR1 and CDR2 from the germline V gene are MDHEN and SYDVKM. V dropped 3 bases and J dropped 5 bases, with 10 bases sitting between them. CDR3 nucleotide sequence: TGTGCCAGCAGTTTGGGGACTGTAACCGGGGAGCTGTTTTTT. Amino acids: CASSLGTVTGELFF.

The genes are TRBV11-2 and TRBJ2-7, with D possibly TRBD2 on 6 matching bases. This CDR3 region has 19 residues. The germline gives CDR1 SGHAT, CDR2 FQNNGV. Trimming took 6 bases from V and 0 from J, leaving 27 bases between them. DNA of the CDR3: TGTGCCAGCAGGTTATATCCCCCGGGGGATAGCTCAAACTCCTACGAGCAGTACTTC. This encodes CASRLYPPGDSSNSYEQYF.

The J gene is TRBJ2-3, the V gene TRBV24-1; 12 nucleotides match TRBD2. Germline trimming cut 4 bases from V and 5 bases from J; bases unmatched to any gene: 6. Germline loops: CDR1 KGHDR, CDR2 SFDVKD. The CDR3 extends over 16 amino acids. CDR3 residues: CATSDSTSGSIDTQYF. The DNA of the CDR3 is TGTGCCACCAGTGACTCGACTAGCGGGAGTATAGATACGCAGTATTTT.

V usage is TRBV10-3 and J usage is TRBJ2-1; D is tentatively TRBD1 or TRBD2 (5 bases each). Trimming removed 9 bases at V and 8 bases at J, with 17 bases between. This CDR3 has 13 amino acids. From germline, CDR1 is ENHRY and CDR2 SYGVKD. CDR3: CAIGRDAYDEQFF. The CDR3 DNA sequence: TGTGCCATTGGCCGGGACGCATACGATGAGCAGTTCTTC.

The chain has TRBV18 and TRBJ2-2; tentatively, D is TRBD1 (5 bases). Germline lookup yields CDR1 KGHSH and CDR2 LQKENI. Trimming cost V 1 base and J 0 bases, with 9 bases left between them. The length of the CDR3 is 16 residues. Here the CDR3 reads CASSPQGPANTGELFF. CDR3 nucleotide sequence: TGTGCCAGCTCACCACAGGGGCCCGCGAACACCGGGGAGCTGTTTTTT.

The J gene is TRBJ2-1, the V gene TRBV29-1; a weak D match, TRBD2 (6 bases). The V end was cut by 5 bases, the J end by 6 bases, with 14 bases between. Germline assignment: CDR1 SQVTM and CDR2 ANQGSEA. The CDR3 runs 13 residues. Written as DNA, the CDR3 is TGCAGCGTTCGGGACTGGAGACTCAATGAGCAGTTCTTC. Translation gives CSVRDWRLNEQFF.

This clonotype was found a few times. The chain couples TRBV28 to TRBJ2-7; 9 nucleotides match TRBD1. The CDR3 length is 14 residues. V lost 6 bases to trimming and J lost 6 bases; unmatched junction nucleotides: 9. Germline CDR1 is MDHEN and CDR2 is SYDVKM. CDR3 residues: CASSWDREYSEQYF. CDR3 coding DNA: TGTGCCAGCAGCTGGGACAGGGAGTATAGCGAGCAGTACTTC.

Of note for this clonotype: At one boundary the junction diverges from the germline segment, which might be a read error. This rearrangement joins TRBV2 to TRBJ2-1, with no clear D. CDR3 length equals 13 residues. The germline V gene encodes CDR1 SNHLY and CDR2 FYNNEI. CDR3 bases: TGTGCCAGCGGTGAGGAGCTATACAATGAGCAGTTCTTC. This sequence encodes CASGEELYNEQFF.

J is TRBJ2-1 and V is TRBV2, with D unclear. The CDR3 has 10 amino acids. Germline values: CDR1 SNHLY, CDR2 FYNNEI. Trimming cost V 6 bases and J 15 bases, with 12 bases left between them. The CDR3 protein is CASSPMSRFF. The CDR3 nucleotides are TGTGCCAGCAGCCCGATGAGTCGGTTCTTC.

This clonotype was counted a single time. V usage is TRBV10-3 and J usage is TRBJ2-3, with D hard to call. V lost 4 bases and J 2 bases, leaving 7 bases between the germline ends. CDR3 length: 13 residues. Per germline, CDR1 ENHRY and CDR2 SYGVKD. This chain's CDR3 is CAISVRVTDTQYF. In DNA, the CDR3 is TGTGCCATCAGTGTACGGGTCACAGATACGCAGTATTTT.

This clonotype was counted a few times. The rearrangement uses TRBV18 and TRBJ1-4; tentatively, D is TRBD1 (6 bases). Trimming shortened V by 4 bases and J by 2 bases, and 11 bases separated the two germline ends. The CDR3 is 15 amino acids. Germline assignment: CDR1 KGHSH and CDR2 LQKENI. The CDR3, as DNA: TGTGCCAGCTCACTCCGGGACACCACTAATGAAAAACTGTTTTTT. Translated, it gives CASSLRDTTNEKLFF.

This clonotype appeared a few times. This chain uses TRBV20-1 with TRBJ2-1; TRBD2 matches 9 bases. The CDR3 has 16 amino acids. Germline assignment: CDR1 DFQATT and CDR2 SNEGSKA (reference sequence). The DNA for the CDR3 is TGCAGGCCTAGCGACCTAGCGGGGACGTATTTGGAGGAGCAGTTCTTC. It yields the protein CRPSDLAGTYLEEQFF.

In its sample, this clonotype was seen a few times. V usage is TRBV5-1 and J usage is TRBJ1-4; D not resolved. This CDR3 is built from 12 residues. V lost 5 bases and J lost 7, with 9 bases in between. Germline values: CDR1 SGHRS, CDR2 YFSETQ. CDR3 in amino acids: CASRGVGEKLFF. CDR3 nucleotides: TGCGCCAGCAGAGGAGTAGGTGAAAAACTGTTTTTT.

This clonotype was seen a few times. The genes are TRBV5-5 and TRBJ2-2; 10 bases map to TRBD1. Losses at the gene ends were 5 bases for V and 5 bases for J; bases not matched to a gene: 6. CDR3 size: 15 residues. CDR1 and CDR2 from the germline V gene are SGHKS and YYEKEE (reference sequence). The CDR3: CASRSGQGSTGELFF. The CDR3 bases are TGTGCCAGCAGATCGGGACAGGGGTCGACCGGGGAGCTGTTTTTT.

This clonotype has a handful of counts. The gene calls are TRBV12-3 or TRBV12-4 and TRBJ2-7; D possibly matches TRBD1 or TRBD2 (5 bases each). This CDR3 comprises 14 residues. The V gene lost 3 bases and the J gene lost 1 base, with 10 bases spanning the gap. CDR3 DNA sequence: TGTGCCAGCAGTTTCGGGGACGGGTCCTACGAGCAGTACGTC. This sequence encodes CASSFGDGSYEQYV.

V and J are TRBV19 and TRBJ2-1; 9 nucleotides align to TRBD1. Germline CDR1 LNHDA, CDR2 SQIVND (reference sequence). The CDR3 is 16 residues long. The V segment lost 7 bases and the J segment 2 bases; nucleotides outside the gene matches: 9. DNA for the CDR3: TGTGCCAGTACTTATCCCGGGACAGGGCCCTACAATGAGCAGTTCTTC. Encoded protein: CASTYPGTGPYNEQFF.

The chain carries TRBV20-1 and TRBJ1-1; D ambiguous. CDR1 is DFQATT, CDR2 SNEGSKA, per germline (reference sequence). The ends were cut back, 5 bases at V and 0 bases at J, with 10 bases in the middle. The CDR3 sequence is 13 residues long. The CDR3 nucleotides are TGCAGTGCTGGGGATTTCATGAACACTGAAGCTTTCTTT. Its protein is CSAGDFMNTEAFF.

V gene TRBV5-1 combines with J gene TRBJ1-1; no clear D gene. Germline values: CDR1 SGHRS, CDR2 YFSETQ. The V gene lost 0 bases and the J gene lost 3 bases, with 15 bases spanning the gap. The CDR3 loop spans 16 amino acids. CDR3 protein: CASSLGPPLTYTEAFF. The CDR3 nucleotides are TGCGCCAGCAGCTTGGGTCCCCCTCTCACGTACACTGAAGCTTTCTTT.

J is TRBJ2-5 and V is TRBV20-1; either TRBD1 or TRBD2 may supply D (5 bases each). The V gene lost 3 bases and the J gene lost 5 bases, with 13 bases spanning the gap. The CDR3 loop spans 13 amino acids. Germline V gene lookup returns CDR1 DFQATT and CDR2 SNEGSKA (reference sequence). The CDR3 nucleotides read TGCAGTGCTAGTACAGAATGGGGGGAGACCCAGTACTTC. It encodes CSASTEWGETQYF.

This clonotype was seen a few times. The V and J genes are TRBV10-2 and TRBJ2-5, with a tentative D call TRBD1 (5 bases). Germline-derived CDR1 and CDR2 are WSHSY and SAAADI. This CDR3 contains 13 residues. Trimming took off 3 bases at V and 7 bases at J, with 12 bases between the two ends. The CDR3 sequence: CASSEGQGRTQYF. Here the CDR3 DNA reads TGCGCCAGCAGTGAAGGGCAGGGTAGGACCCAGTACTTC.

The chain employs TRBV5-1 and TRBJ2-6; D may be TRBD1 (5 bases). The CDR3 runs 15 residues. Germline CDR1 reads SGHRS; CDR2 reads YFSETQ. Trimming removed 5 bases from V and 4 bases from J, with 13 bases in between. The CDR3 protein is CASRTEKSGANVLTF. In nucleotides, the CDR3 is TGCGCCAGCAGGACAGAGAAGTCCGGGGCCAACGTCCTGACTTTC. Looking up the rest from reference TRBV5-1 and TRBJ2-6 gives the full variable domain: KAGVTQTPRYLIKTRGQQVTLSCSPISGHRSVSWYQQTPGQGLQFLFEYFSETQRNKGNFPGRFSGRQFSNSRSEMNVSTLELGDSALYLCASRTEKSGANVLTFGAGSRLTVL.

The sample holds a few counts of this clonotype. This chain uses TRBV20-1 with TRBJ2-1; 7 bases line up with TRBD2. CDR3 length: 15 amino acids. J lost 2 bases, V lost 3 bases, and 7 bases had no gene match. Germline V gene sequence: CDR1 DFQATT, CDR2 SNEGSKA (reference sequence). CDR3 nucleotide sequence: TGCAGTGCTAGGGAAGCGGGACTTACCTACAATGAGCAGTTCTTC. Translated, it gives CSAREAGLTYNEQFF.

The chain carries TRBV9 and TRBJ2-1; D not certain. Trimming removed 0 bases at V and 2 bases at J, with 18 bases between. This CDR3 has 18 residues. Germline V gives CDR1 SGDLS, CDR2 YYNGEE. The CDR3 region is CASSVDPLSGSPYNEQFF. The CDR3 DNA reads TGTGCCAGCAGCGTAGATCCCCTCTCGGGTTCTCCCTACAATGAGCAGTTCTTC.

This clonotype was counted a few times. The V gene is TRBV10-3, the J gene TRBJ2-2; 8 bases map to TRBD2. The V gene end was trimmed by 8 bases and the J gene end by 6 bases; junction bases not matched to a gene: 8. The germline CDR1 and CDR2 sequences are ENHRY and SYGVKD. The CDR3 runs to 14 residues. In nucleotides, the CDR3 is TGTGCCATCTCCCGGGAGCGGGAGTCCGGGGAGCTGTTTTTT. Amino acid sequence: CAISRERESGELFF.

The chain employs TRBV10-3 and TRBJ2-5, with D maybe TRBD1 (5 bases). V gave up 2 bases and J gave up 4 bases, with 8 bases separating them. The CDR3 length is 13 residues. The V gene's germline CDR1 is ENHRY and CDR2 SYGVKD. The CDR3 coding sequence is TGTGCCATCAGTGAGGTCCAGGGAGAGACCCAGTACTTC. Translation gives CAISEVQGETQYF.

The CDR3 DNA reads TGTGCCAGTAGCAGGGTGGGAGGAGAAGCTTTCTTT. As protein: CASSRVGGEAFF. The chain recombines TRBV6-2 or TRBV6-3 with TRBJ1-1, with D tentatively TRBD1 (5 bases). The V gene lost 9 bases and the J gene lost 8 bases, with 16 bases spanning the gap. CDR3 length: 12 residues. Germline CDR1 and CDR2: MNHEY and SVGEGT.

This chain joins TRBV5-1 and TRBJ2-5; D unclear. CDR3 length equals 14 residues. Germline CDR1 reads SGHRS; CDR2 reads YFSETQ. V was clipped by 2 bases and J by 5 bases, with 13 bases between them. The CDR3 region is CASSLDLLFETQYF. Here the CDR3 DNA reads TGCGCCAGCAGCTTAGACCTCCTTTTCGAGACCCAGTACTTC. The full variable domain, with the rest looked up from reference TRBV5-1 and TRBJ2-5, is KAGVTQTPRYLIKTRGQQVTLSCSPISGHRSVSWYQQTPGQGLQFLFEYFSETQRNKGNFPGRFSGRQFSNSRSEMNVSTLELGDSALYLCASSLDLLFETQYFGPGTRLLVL.

The chain recombines TRBV6-2 or TRBV6-3 with TRBJ2-7, with D perhaps matching TRBD1 (5 bases). This CDR3 comprises 18 residues. The ends were cut back, 6 bases at V and 2 bases at J, with 26 bases in the middle. Germline assignment: CDR1 MNHEY and CDR2 SVGEGT. The CDR3 reads CASSQGQLDPSGPYEQYV. CDR3 in DNA: TGTGCCAGCAGCCAGGGCCAGTTGGATCCGAGTGGTCCCTACGAGCAGTACGTC.

The chain has TRBV7-6 and TRBJ2-3; the match to TRBD2 covers 9 bases. The V segment lost 1 base and the J segment 6 bases; nucleotides outside the gene matches: 8. The CDR3 covers 16 residues. In germline, CDR1 is SGHVS, CDR2 FNYEAQ. CDR3 residues: CASSLGGGRARDTQYF. The DNA for the CDR3 is TGTGCCAGCAGCTTAGGTGGCGGGAGGGCCAGGGATACGCAGTATTTT.